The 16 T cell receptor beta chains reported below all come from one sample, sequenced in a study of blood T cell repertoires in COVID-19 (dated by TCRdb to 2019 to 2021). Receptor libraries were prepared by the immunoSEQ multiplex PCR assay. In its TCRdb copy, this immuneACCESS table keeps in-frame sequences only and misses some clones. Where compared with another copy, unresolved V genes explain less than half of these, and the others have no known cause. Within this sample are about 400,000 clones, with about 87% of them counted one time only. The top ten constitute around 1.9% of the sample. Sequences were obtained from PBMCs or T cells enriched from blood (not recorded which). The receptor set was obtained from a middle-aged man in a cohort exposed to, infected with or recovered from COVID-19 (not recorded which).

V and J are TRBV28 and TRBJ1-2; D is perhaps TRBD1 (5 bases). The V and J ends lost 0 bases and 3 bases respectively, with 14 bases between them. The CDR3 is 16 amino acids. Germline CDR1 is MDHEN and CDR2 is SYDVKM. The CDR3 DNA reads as TGTGCCAGCAGTTTATGGTCCCGGGGGAACGACTATGGCTACACCTTC. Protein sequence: CASSLWSRGNDYGYTF.

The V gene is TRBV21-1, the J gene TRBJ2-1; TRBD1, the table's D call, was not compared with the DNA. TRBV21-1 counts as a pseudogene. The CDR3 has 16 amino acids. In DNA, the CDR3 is TGTGCCAGCAGCAGATTAGGGGATCCCTTATACAATGAGCAGTTCTTC. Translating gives CASSRLGDPLYNEQFF.

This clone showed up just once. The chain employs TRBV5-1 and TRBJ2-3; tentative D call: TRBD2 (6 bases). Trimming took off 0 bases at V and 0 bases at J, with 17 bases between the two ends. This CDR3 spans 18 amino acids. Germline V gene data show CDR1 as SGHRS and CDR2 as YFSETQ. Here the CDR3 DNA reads TGCGCCAGCAGCTTGGGGGCGGGGACCCACCTAAGCACAGATACGCAGTATTTT. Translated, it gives CASSLGAGTHLSTDTQYF.

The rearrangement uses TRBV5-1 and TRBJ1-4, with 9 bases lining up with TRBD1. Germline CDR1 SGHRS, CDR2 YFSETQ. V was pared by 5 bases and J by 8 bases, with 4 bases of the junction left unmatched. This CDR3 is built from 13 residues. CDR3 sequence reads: CASSRDRDEKLFF. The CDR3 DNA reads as TGCGCCAGCAGTCGGGACAGGGACGAAAAACTGTTTTTT. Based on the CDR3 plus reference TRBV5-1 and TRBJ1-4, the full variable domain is KAGVTQTPRYLIKTRGQQVTLSCSPISGHRSVSWYQQTPGQGLQFLFEYFSETQRNKGNFPGRFSGRQFSNSRSEMNVSTLELGDSALYLCASSRDRDEKLFFGSGTQLSVL.

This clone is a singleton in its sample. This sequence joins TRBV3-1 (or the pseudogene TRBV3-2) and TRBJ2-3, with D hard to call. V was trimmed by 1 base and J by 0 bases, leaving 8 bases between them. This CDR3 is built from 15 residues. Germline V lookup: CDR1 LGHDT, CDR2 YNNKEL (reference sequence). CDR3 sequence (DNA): TGTGCCAGCAGCCAAGTTCCCCAGAGCACAGATACGCAGTATTTT. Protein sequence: CASSQVPQSTDTQYF.

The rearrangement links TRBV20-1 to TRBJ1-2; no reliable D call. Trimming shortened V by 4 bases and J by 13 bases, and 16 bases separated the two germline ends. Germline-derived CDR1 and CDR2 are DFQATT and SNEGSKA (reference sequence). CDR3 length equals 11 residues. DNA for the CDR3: TGCAGTGCTATCACGCGTGGTGTGTTCACCTTC. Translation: CSAITRGVFTF.

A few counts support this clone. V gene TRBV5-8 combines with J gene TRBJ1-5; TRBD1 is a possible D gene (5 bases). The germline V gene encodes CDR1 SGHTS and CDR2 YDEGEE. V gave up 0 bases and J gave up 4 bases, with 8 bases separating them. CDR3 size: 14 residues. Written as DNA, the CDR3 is TGTGCCAGCAGCTTGGAGACAGTGAATCAGCCCCAGCATTTT. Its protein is CASSLETVNQPQHF.

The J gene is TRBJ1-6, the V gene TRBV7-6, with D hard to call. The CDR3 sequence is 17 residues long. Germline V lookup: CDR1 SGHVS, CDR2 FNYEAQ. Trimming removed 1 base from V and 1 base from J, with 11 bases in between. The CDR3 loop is CASSLGMMRSYNSPLHF. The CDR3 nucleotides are TGTGCCAGCAGCTTAGGCATGATGAGGTCCTATAATTCACCCCTCCACTTT. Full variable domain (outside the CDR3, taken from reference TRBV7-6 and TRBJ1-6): GAGVSQSPRYKVTKRGQDVALRCDPISGHVSLYWYRQALGQGPEFLTYFNYEAQQDKSGLPNDRFSAERPEGSISTLTIQRTEQRDSAMYRCASSLGMMRSYNSPLHFGNGTRLTVT.

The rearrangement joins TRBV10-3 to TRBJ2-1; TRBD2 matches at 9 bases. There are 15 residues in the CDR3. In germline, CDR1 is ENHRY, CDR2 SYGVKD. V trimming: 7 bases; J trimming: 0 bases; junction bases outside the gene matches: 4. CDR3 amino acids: CAIKVSGSSYNEQFF. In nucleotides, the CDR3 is TGTGCCATCAAGGTTAGCGGGAGCTCCTACAATGAGCAGTTCTTC.

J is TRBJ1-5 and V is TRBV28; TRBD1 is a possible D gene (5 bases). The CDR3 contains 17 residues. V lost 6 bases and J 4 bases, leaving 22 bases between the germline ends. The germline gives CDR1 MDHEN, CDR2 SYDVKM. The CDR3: CASSQRGLRVGNQPQHF. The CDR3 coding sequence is TGTGCCAGCAGCCAACGTGGGCTCAGGGTGGGTAATCAGCCCCAGCATTTT.

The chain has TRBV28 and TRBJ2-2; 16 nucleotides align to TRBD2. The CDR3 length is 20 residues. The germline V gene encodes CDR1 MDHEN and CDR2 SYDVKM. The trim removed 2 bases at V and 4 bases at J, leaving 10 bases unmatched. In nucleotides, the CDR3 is TGTGCCAGCAGTTTACGGCGGGGACTAGCGGGAGGGCCGGGCACCGGGGAGCTGTTTTTT. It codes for CASSLRRGLAGGPGTGELFF. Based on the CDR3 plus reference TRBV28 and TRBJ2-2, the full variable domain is DVKVTQSSRYLVKRTGEKVFLECVQDMDHENMFWYRQDPGLGLRLIYFSYDVKMKEKGDIPEGYSVSREKKERFSLILESASTNQTSMYLCASSLRRGLAGGPGTGELFFGEGSRLTVL.

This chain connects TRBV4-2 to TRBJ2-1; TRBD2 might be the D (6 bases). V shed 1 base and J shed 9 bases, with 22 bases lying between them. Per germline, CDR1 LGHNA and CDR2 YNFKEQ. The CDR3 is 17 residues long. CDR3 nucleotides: TGTGCCAGCAGCCAAGCCGGGTCTAGCGCCCAAAGGTCTGAGCAGTTCTTC. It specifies CASSQAGSSAQRSEQFF.

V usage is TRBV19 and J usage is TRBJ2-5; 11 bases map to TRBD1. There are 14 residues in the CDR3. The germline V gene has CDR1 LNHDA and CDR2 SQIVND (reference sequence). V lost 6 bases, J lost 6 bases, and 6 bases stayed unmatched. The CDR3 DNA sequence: TGTGCCAGTAGCCGGACAGGGGGCGGACAGACCCAGTACTTC. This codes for CASSRTGGGQTQYF. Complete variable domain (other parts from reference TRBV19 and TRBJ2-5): DGGITQSPKYLFRKEGQNVTLSCEQNLNHDAMYWYRQDPGQGLRLIYYSQIVNDFQKGDIAEGYSVSREKKESFPLTVTSAQKNPTAFYLCASSRTGGGQTQYFGPGTRLLVL.

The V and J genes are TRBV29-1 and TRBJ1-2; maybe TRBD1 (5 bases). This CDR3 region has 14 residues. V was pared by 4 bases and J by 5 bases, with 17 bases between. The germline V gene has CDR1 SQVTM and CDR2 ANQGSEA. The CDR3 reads CSVVGGSPFYGYTF. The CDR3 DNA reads TGCAGCGTTGTGGGGGGATCCCCCTTTTATGGCTACACCTTC.

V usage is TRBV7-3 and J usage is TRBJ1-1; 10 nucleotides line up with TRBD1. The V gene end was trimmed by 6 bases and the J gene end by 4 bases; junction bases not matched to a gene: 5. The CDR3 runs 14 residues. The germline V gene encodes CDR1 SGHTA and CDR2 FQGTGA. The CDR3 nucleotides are TGTGCCAGCAGAAGGGACAGGGGCTTCACTGAAGCTTTCTTT. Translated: CASRRDRGFTEAFF. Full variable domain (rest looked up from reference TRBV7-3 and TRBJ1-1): GAGVSQTPSNKVTEKGKYVELRCDPISGHTALYWYRQSLGQGPEFLIYFQGTGAADDSGLPNDRFFAVRPEGSVSTLKIQRTERGDSAVYLCASRRDRGFTEAFFGQGTRLTVV.

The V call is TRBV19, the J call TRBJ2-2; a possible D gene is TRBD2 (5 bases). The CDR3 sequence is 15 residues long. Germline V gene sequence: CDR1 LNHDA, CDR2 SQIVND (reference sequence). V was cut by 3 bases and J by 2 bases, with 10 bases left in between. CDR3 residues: CASSIHSVNTGELFF. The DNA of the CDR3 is TGTGCCAGTAGTATCCATAGCGTCAACACCGGGGAGCTGTTTTTT.